This T cell receptor (beta chain) was recorded in a study of blood T cell repertoires in COVID-19. The CDR3 covers 13 residues. Germline CDR1 is KGHDR and CDR2 is SFDVKD. V was shortened by 4 bases and J by 5 bases, with 11 bases between the two germline ends. Patients from Seattle were sampled longitudinally, starting during active infection. Profiled with immunoSEQ multiplex PCR; TCRdb holds only in-frame clones, not every one. Seen here are 150,000 or so clones, roughly 86% observed once, and the top ten hold roughly 10%. The rearrangement uses TRBV24-1 and TRBJ2-7, with D maybe TRBD1 (6 bases). Sequencing used peripheral blood. The sequence was collected from an older woman with COVID-19, enrolled during active disease. CDR3 amino acids: CATSDPNRDEQYF. CDR3 DNA: TGTGCCACCAGTGACCCGAACAGGGACGAGCAGTACTTC.